This T cell receptor (beta chain) comes out of a study of shared clonotypes between healthy human individuals. Study at large: The donor pool was made up of two women and a few men aged 18 to 49. Overall study findings and caveats: Naive subsets generally exceeded memory subsets in estimated richness. Clonotypes shared by all four donors outscored non-shared clonotypes in generation probability. There were few donors, and this limited the genetic and exposure-history diversity represented.

Data came from immunoSEQ multiplex PCR; TCRdb stores just in-frame clones and leaves some out. The sample carries about 2.1 million clones, around 93% recorded once. Terminally differentiated effector memory CD45RA+ cells were left out of the naive CD8 fraction, which was CD45RO-negative and positively selected for CCR7. The length of the CDR3 is 13 residues. Germline CDR1 is MNHEY and CDR2 is SMNVEV (reference sequence). The trim removed 5 bases at V and 6 bases at J, leaving 4 bases unmatched. A note on this clone: Its antigen is still unknown.

The sequencing input was naive CD8+ T cells from PBMCs. This rearrangement joins TRBV27 to TRBJ2-7; 10 bases align to TRBD1. This receptor was identified in a young man in good health. Some clones in this sample may be carry-over from other donors' samples. The CDR3 sequence is CASSMDRGSEQYF. The CDR3 region has the DNA TGTGCCAGCAGTATGGACAGGGGGAGCGAGCAGTACTTC.